This entry concerns a single T cell receptor (beta chain). What it recognizes is unknown. V was pared by 5 bases and J by 5 bases, with 4 bases between. Germline V gene sequence: CDR1 LGHNT, CDR2 FRNRAP. This CDR3 comprises 11 residues. This specimen belongs to a study of beta chain features in type 1 diabetes. Study results and limitations: There was a moderate but significant shortening of TCRB CDR3s in all four CD4+ subsets of Type 1 diabetes patients. Diminished insertions and augmented deletions at VDJ junctions characterized type 1 diabetes patients. Any HLA effect on TCRB rearrangement was left unresolved by small sub-analyses.

The authors reverse transcribed all of the isolated RNA, so sequencing captured expressed TCRB transcripts. Repertoires were generated with immunoSEQ multiplex PCR, while TCRdb's copy carries only in-frame clones and drops some. The table records around 400,000 clones, roughly 12% of them present only once. This receptor was identified in a man between 18 and 35 years old in good health. Sequencing input: naive CD4+ T cells from blood. This chain joins TRBV12-5 and TRBJ1-5; D is unclear. Here the CDR3 reads CASGLDQPQHF. CDR3 DNA: TGTGCTAGTGGTCTAGATCAGCCCCAGCATTTT.